This is a list of T cell receptor beta chains from one sample in a study of CD8 T cells in ankylosing spondylitis. One entry per CDR3 protein results from TCRdb running MiXCR on the 5' RACE reads. The sample consists of some 140,000 distinct CDR3 sequences, 8% to 9% of them appearing once. The sequenced sample consisted of synovial fluid, either unsorted or a sorted T cell fraction (not recorded which). The source is a male donor with ankylosing spondylitis. CDR3s include the opening cysteine and the closing phenylalanine or tryptophan. D genes are given only for firm matches. Rows give clone size only sometimes, using once, few, many, or a class for an expanded clone.

d_call: TRBD2
v_call: TRBV6-2/TRBV6-3
j_call: TRBJ2-1
clone_size: NA
cdr3_nt: TGTGCCAGCAGACCTTCCGGGACTAGCACCAATGAGCAGTTCTTC
cdr3_aa: CASRPSGTSTNEQFF

d_call: NA
v_call: TRBV7-2
j_call: TRBJ2-5
clone_size: many
cdr3_nt: TGTGCCAGCAGCTTAGCAGAGGGACCGGAGACCCAGTACTTC
cdr3_aa: CASSLAEGPETQYF

d_call: NA
v_call: TRBV30
j_call: TRBJ2-7
clone_size: NA
cdr3_nt: TGTGCCTGGAGTGTACGGGGAGGCAGGGTCGGCGAGCAGTACTTC
cdr3_aa: CAWSVRGGRVGEQYF

d_call: NA
v_call: TRBV14
j_call: TRBJ2-3
clone_size: many
cdr3_nt: TGTGCCAGCAGCCAGGAAACGCAGTATTTT
cdr3_aa: CASSQETQYF

d_call: NA
v_call: TRBV9
j_call: TRBJ2-5
clone_size: NA
cdr3_nt: TGTGCCAGCACCCCGTCAGCCAGGATTCAAGAGACCCAGTACTTC
cdr3_aa: CASTPSARIQETQYF

d_call: NA
v_call: TRBV6-1
j_call: TRBJ1-5
clone_size: few
cdr3_nt: TGTGCCAGCAGTAGTTCCGGCGGGAATAGCAATCAGCCCCAGCATTTT
cdr3_aa: CASSSSGGNSNQPQHF

d_call: NA
v_call: TRBV6-5
j_call: TRBJ1-3
clone_size: NA
cdr3_nt: TGTGCCAGCAGTTACCCAGCCTACTCTGGAAACACCATATATTTT
cdr3_aa: CASSYPAYSGNTIYF

d_call: NA
v_call: TRBV11-2
j_call: TRBJ2-7
clone_size: NA
cdr3_nt: TGTGCCAGCAGCTTAGAGGAGTCCTACGAGCAGTACTTC
cdr3_aa: CASSLEESYEQYF

d_call: TRBD2
v_call: TRBV9
j_call: TRBJ2-2
clone_size: few
cdr3_nt: TGTGCCAGCAGCGTAGGACTAGCGGGGCTGAACACCGGGGAGCTGTTTTTT
cdr3_aa: CASSVGLAGLNTGELFF

d_call: NA
v_call: TRBV29-1
j_call: TRBJ1-3
clone_size: many
cdr3_nt: TGCAGCGTTGAAGATCGTGGCAGCTACTCTGGAAACACCATATATTTT
cdr3_aa: CSVEDRGSYSGNTIYF

d_call: NA
v_call: TRBV5-5
j_call: TRBJ2-1
clone_size: NA
cdr3_nt: TGTGCCAGCAGCCCCCTTTCAGTCTCCTACAATGAGCAGTTCTTC
cdr3_aa: CASSPLSVSYNEQFF

d_call: TRBD1
v_call: TRBV4-2
j_call: TRBJ2-2
clone_size: many
cdr3_nt: TGTGCCAGCAGCCAAGGACAGGGCGACGGGGAGCTGTTTTTT
cdr3_aa: CASSQGQGDGELFF

d_call: NA
v_call: TRBV20-1
j_call: TRBJ2-7
clone_size: many
cdr3_nt: TGCAGTGCTAGACCTGTGTGGGGAGAGCAGTACTTC
cdr3_aa: CSARPVWGEQYF

d_call: TRBD1
v_call: TRBV6-5
j_call: TRBJ1-3
clone_size: few
cdr3_nt: TGTGCCAGTCAGGGGGCTGGAAACACCATATATTTT
cdr3_aa: CASQGAGNTIYF

d_call: NA
v_call: TRBV15
j_call: TRBJ2-4
clone_size: many
cdr3_nt: TGTGCCACCAGCAGCGGGGGTTTAGCCAAAAACATTCAGTACTTC
cdr3_aa: CATSSGGLAKNIQYF

d_call: NA
v_call: TRBV5-6
j_call: TRBJ1-2
clone_size: NA
cdr3_nt: TGTGCCAGCAGTCTGACAGGATCTTATGGCTACACCTTC
cdr3_aa: CASSLTGSYGYTF

d_call: TRBD2
v_call: TRBV20-1
j_call: TRBJ2-7
clone_size: few
cdr3_nt: TGCAGTGGGGTACGGACTAGCGGGAGGGCCTTCCTCTACGAGCAGTACTTC
cdr3_aa: CSGVRTSGRAFLYEQYF

d_call: TRBD1
v_call: TRBV11-2
j_call: TRBJ2-1
clone_size: few
cdr3_nt: TGTGCCAGCAGCTCTGACAGGGGGCGCGGTGAGCAGTTCTTC
cdr3_aa: CASSSDRGRGEQFF

d_call: NA
v_call: TRBV30
j_call: TRBJ1-2
clone_size: NA
cdr3_nt: TGTGCCTGGAGTAACAACTATGGCTACACCTTC
cdr3_aa: CAWSNNYGYTF

d_call: TRBD2
v_call: TRBV20-1
j_call: TRBJ2-2
clone_size: few
cdr3_nt: TGCAGTGCTAGACTAGCGGGAGGCGACGGGGAGCTGTTTTTT
cdr3_aa: CSARLAGGDGELFF

d_call: NA
v_call: TRBV5-1
j_call: TRBJ2-2
clone_size: NA
cdr3_nt: TGCGCCAGCAGCTTGGCCCCCTCCGGGGGCGGGGAGCTGTTTTTT
cdr3_aa: CASSLAPSGGGELFF

d_call: NA
v_call: TRBV28
j_call: TRBJ1-1
clone_size: many
cdr3_nt: TGTGCCAGCAGTTTGAGGTCCAAAGCTTTCTTT
cdr3_aa: CASSLRSKAFF

d_call: TRBD1
v_call: TRBV15
j_call: TRBJ2-3
clone_size: few
cdr3_nt: TGTGCCACCAGCAGCAGACAGGGAGCAGATACGCAGTATTTT
cdr3_aa: CATSSRQGADTQYF

d_call: NA
v_call: TRBV28
j_call: TRBJ2-7
clone_size: NA
cdr3_nt: TGTGCCAGCATCCTTCAGGGTACCTACGAGCAGTACTTC
cdr3_aa: CASILQGTYEQYF

d_call: NA
v_call: TRBV29-1
j_call: TRBJ2-1
clone_size: many
cdr3_nt: TGCAGCGTTGACTGGGGGCAAGATGAGCAGTTCTTC
cdr3_aa: CSVDWGQDEQFF

d_call: TRBD1
v_call: TRBV5-5
j_call: TRBJ2-5
clone_size: many
cdr3_nt: TGTGCCAGCAGCTTGGGACCGTCCAGGGGGGAGACCCAGTACTTC
cdr3_aa: CASSLGPSRGETQYF

d_call: NA
v_call: TRBV29-1
j_call: TRBJ1-4
clone_size: NA
cdr3_nt: TGCAGCCCGGGTGGTAATGAAAAACTGTTTTTT
cdr3_aa: CSPGGNEKLFF

d_call: NA
v_call: TRBV7-6
j_call: TRBJ1-4
clone_size: NA
cdr3_nt: TGTGCCAGCAGCGCCCGGACGGACGAAAAACTGTTTTTT
cdr3_aa: CASSARTDEKLFF

d_call: TRBD2
v_call: TRBV28
j_call: TRBJ2-2
clone_size: many
cdr3_nt: TGTGCCAGCCGGGAGGGAGGTCGCACCGGGGAGCTGTTTTTT
cdr3_aa: CASREGGRTGELFF

d_call: NA
v_call: TRBV7-6
j_call: TRBJ2-3
clone_size: NA
cdr3_nt: TGTGCCAGCAGCTCGAGTCCAGGGATCGTTACAGATACGCAGTATTTT
cdr3_aa: CASSSSPGIVTDTQYF

d_call: NA
v_call: TRBV20-1
j_call: TRBJ2-1
clone_size: many
cdr3_nt: TGCAGTGCTAGCAGGGCAGGGCGGCACAATGAGCAGTTCTTC
cdr3_aa: CSASRAGRHNEQFF

d_call: NA
v_call: TRBV7-8
j_call: TRBJ2-7
clone_size: few
cdr3_nt: TGTGCCAGCAGCTTAGCGGGGGGTTTGCACGAGCAGTACTTC
cdr3_aa: CASSLAGGLHEQYF

d_call: NA
v_call: TRBV7-9
j_call: TRBJ2-5
clone_size: NA
cdr3_nt: TGTGCCAGCAGCCTGGCCGCGGGGCAGGGGCGGCAAGAGACCCAGTACTTC
cdr3_aa: CASSLAAGQGRQETQYF

d_call: TRBD2
v_call: TRBV12-3/TRBV12-4
j_call: TRBJ2-7
clone_size: many
cdr3_nt: TGTGCCAGCAGAACTAGCGGTACCAGGTACGAGCAGTACTTC
cdr3_aa: CASRTSGTRYEQYF

d_call: NA
v_call: TRBV15
j_call: TRBJ1-1
clone_size: NA
cdr3_nt: TGTGCCACCAGCAGAGATCCAGGGCCGAACACTGAAGCTTTCTTT
cdr3_aa: CATSRDPGPNTEAFF

d_call: NA
v_call: TRBV2
j_call: TRBJ1-5
clone_size: NA
cdr3_nt: TGTGCCAGCAAGAGAACAGGAAGGGGCAATCAGCCCCAGCATTTT
cdr3_aa: CASKRTGRGNQPQHF